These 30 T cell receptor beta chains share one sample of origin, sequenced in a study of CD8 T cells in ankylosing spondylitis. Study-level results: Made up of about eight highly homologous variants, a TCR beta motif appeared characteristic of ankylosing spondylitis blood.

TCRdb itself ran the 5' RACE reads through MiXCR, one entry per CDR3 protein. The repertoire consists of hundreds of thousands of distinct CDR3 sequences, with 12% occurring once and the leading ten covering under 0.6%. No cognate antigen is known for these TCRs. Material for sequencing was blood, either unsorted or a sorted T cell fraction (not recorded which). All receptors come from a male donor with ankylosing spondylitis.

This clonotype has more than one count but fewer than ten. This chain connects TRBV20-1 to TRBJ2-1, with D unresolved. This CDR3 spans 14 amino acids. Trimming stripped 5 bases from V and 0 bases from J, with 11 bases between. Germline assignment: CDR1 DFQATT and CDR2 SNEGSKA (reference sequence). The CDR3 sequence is CSASPLRSYNEQFF. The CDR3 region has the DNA TGCAGTGCTTCCCCTCTGCGCTCCTACAATGAGCAGTTCTTC.

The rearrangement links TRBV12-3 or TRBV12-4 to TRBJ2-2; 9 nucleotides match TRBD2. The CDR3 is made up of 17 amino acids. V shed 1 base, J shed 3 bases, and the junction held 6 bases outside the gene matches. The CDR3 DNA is TGTGCCAGCAGTTTAGGCGCTAGCGGGGCATACACCGGGGAGCTGTTTTTT. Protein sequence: CASSLGASGAYTGELFF.

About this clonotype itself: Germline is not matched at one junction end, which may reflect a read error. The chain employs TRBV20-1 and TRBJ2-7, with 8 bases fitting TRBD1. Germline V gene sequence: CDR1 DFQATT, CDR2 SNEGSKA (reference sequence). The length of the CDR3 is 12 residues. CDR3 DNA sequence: TGCAGTGCTGGAGATCGGGACAGGCAACAGTACTTC. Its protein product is CSAGDRDRQQYF.

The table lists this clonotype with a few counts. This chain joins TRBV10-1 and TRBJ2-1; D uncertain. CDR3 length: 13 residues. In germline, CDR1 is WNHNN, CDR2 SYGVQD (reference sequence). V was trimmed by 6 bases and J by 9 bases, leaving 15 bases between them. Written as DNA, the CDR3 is TGCGCCAGCAGCGATGGGCTCCCAGGTGAGCAGTTCTTC. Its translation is CASSDGLPGEQFF.

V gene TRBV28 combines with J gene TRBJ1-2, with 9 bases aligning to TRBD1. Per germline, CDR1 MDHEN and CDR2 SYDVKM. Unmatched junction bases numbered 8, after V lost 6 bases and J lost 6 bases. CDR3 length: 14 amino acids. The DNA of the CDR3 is TGTGCCAGCAGCCCCTTGGACAGGGGCAATGGCTACACCTTC. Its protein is CASSPLDRGNGYTF.

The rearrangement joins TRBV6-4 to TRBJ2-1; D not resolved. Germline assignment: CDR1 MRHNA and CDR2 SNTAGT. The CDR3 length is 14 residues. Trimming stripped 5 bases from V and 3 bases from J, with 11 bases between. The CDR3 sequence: CASSKMGNYNEQFF. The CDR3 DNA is TGTGCCAGCAGTAAGATGGGGAACTACAATGAGCAGTTCTTC.

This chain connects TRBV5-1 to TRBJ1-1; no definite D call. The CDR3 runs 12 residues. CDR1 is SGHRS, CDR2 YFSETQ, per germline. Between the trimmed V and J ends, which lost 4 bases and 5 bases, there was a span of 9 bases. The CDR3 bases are TGCGCCAGCAGCCGTAACCCTACTGAAGCTTTCTTT. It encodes CASSRNPTEAFF.

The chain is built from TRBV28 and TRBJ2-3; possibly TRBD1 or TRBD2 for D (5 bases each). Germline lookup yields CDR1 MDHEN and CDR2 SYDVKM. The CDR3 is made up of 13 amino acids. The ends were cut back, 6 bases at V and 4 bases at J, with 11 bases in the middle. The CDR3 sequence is CASRSPGPDTQYF. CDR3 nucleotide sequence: TGTGCCAGCAGGTCCCCGGGGCCAGATACGCAGTATTTT.

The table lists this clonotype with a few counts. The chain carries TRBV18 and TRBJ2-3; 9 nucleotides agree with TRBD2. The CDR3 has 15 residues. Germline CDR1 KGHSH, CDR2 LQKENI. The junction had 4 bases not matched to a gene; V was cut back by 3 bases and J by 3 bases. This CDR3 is CASSPTSGFTDTQYF. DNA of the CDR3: TGTGCCAGCTCACCGACTAGCGGTTTTACAGATACGCAGTATTTT. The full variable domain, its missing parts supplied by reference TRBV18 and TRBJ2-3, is NAGVMQNPRHLVRRRGQEARLRCSPMKGHSHVYWYRQLPEEGLKFMVYLQKENIIDESGMPKERFSAEFPKEGPSILRIQQVVRGDSAAYFCASSPTSGFTDTQYFGPGTRLTVL.

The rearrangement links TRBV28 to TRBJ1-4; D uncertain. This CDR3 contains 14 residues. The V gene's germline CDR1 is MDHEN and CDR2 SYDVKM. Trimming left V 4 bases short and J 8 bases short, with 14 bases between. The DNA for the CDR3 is TGTGCCAGCAGTTCCATAGGCCTCGGGGAAAAACTGTTTTTT. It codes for CASSSIGLGEKLFF.

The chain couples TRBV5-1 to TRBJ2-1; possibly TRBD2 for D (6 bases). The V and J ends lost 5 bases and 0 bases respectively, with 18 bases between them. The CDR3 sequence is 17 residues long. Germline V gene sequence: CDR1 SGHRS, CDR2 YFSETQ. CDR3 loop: CASSGGMGDFSYNEQFF. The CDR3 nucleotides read TGCGCCAGCAGTGGAGGGATGGGGGACTTCTCCTACAATGAGCAGTTCTTC.

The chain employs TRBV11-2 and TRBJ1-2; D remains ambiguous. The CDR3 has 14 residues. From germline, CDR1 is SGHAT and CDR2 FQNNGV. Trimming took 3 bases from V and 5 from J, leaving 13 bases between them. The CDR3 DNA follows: TGTGCCAGCAGCTTTGTAGGACCCAGTTATGGCTACACCTTC. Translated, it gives CASSFVGPSYGYTF.

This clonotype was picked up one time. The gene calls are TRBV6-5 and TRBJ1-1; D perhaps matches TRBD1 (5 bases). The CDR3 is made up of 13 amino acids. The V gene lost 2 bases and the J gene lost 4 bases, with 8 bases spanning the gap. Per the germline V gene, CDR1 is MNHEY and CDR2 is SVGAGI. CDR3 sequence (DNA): TGTGCCAGCAGTTACAGGGACCTCACTGAAGCTTTCTTT. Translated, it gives CASSYRDLTEAFF.

CDR3 DNA: TGCGCCAGCAGCCAAGCGCGATTCATGAACACTGAAGCTTTCTTT. Amino acids: CASSQARFMNTEAFF. The chain is built from TRBV4-3 and TRBJ1-1, with D uncertain. V lost 1 base and J 0 bases, leaving 9 bases between the germline ends. Germline V gives CDR1 LGHNA, CDR2 YSLEER. The CDR3 has 15 amino acids.

Here the CDR3 reads CSVASGQEYGYTF. In DNA, the CDR3 is TGCAGTGTAGCTTCCGGACAGGAATATGGCTACACCTTC. The chain links TRBV20-1 to TRBJ1-2, with 7 bases that match TRBD1. From germline, CDR1 is DFQATT and CDR2 SNEGSKA (reference sequence). The CDR3 extends over 13 amino acids. V was pared by 7 bases and J by 5 bases, with 10 bases of the junction left unmatched.

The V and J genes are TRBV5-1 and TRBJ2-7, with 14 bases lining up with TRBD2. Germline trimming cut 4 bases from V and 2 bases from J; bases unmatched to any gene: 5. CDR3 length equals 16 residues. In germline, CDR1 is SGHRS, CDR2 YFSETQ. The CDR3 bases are TGCGCCAGCAGCAGGACTAGCGGGGGGCAAGCCTACGAGCAGTACTTC. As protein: CASSRTSGGQAYEQYF.

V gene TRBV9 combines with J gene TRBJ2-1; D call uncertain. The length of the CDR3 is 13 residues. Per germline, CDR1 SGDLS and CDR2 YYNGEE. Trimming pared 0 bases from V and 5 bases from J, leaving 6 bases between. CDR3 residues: CASSVERHNEQFF. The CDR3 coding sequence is TGTGCCAGCAGCGTAGAACGACACAATGAGCAGTTCTTC.

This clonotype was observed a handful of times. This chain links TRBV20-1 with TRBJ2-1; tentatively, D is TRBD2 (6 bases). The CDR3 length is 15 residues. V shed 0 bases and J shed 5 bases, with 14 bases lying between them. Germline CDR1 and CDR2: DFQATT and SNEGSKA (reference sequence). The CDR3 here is CSARDRRTTNNEQFF. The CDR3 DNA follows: TGCAGTGCTAGAGATCGGCGGACTACCAACAATGAGCAGTTCTTC.

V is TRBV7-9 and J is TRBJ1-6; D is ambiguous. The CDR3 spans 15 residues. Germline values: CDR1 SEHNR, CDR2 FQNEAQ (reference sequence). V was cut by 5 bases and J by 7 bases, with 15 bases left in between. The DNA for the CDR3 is TGTGCCAGCAGCACCTTTGACGGTGGAAATTCACCCCTCCACTTT. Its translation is CASSTFDGGNSPLHF.

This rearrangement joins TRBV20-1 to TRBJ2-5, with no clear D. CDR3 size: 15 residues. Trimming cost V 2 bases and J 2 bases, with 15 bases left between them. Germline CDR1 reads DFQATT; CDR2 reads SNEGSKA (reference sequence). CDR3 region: CSARWPQVGQETQYF. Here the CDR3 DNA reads TGCAGTGCTAGATGGCCCCAGGTGGGGCAAGAGACCCAGTACTTC.

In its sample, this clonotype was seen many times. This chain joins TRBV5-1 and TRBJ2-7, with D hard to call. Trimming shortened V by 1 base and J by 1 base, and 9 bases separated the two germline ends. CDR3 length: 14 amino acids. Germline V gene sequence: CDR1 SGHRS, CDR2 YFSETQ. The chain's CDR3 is CASSLQASSYEQYF. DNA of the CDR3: TGCGCCAGCAGCTTGCAGGCTAGTTCCTACGAGCAGTACTTC.

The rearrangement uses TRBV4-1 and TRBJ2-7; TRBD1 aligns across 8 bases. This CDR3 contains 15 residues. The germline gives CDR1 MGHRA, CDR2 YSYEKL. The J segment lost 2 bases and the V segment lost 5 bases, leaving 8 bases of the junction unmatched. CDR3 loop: CASSARTGTTYEQYF. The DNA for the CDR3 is TGCGCCAGCAGCGCCAGGACAGGGACCACCTACGAGCAGTACTTC.

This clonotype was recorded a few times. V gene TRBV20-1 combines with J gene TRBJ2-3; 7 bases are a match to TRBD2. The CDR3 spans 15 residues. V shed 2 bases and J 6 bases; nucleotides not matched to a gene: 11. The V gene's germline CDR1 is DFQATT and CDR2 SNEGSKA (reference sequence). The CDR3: CSARLSGVGGDTQYF. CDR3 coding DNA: TGCAGTGCTAGATTAAGCGGGGTGGGCGGGGATACGCAGTATTTT.

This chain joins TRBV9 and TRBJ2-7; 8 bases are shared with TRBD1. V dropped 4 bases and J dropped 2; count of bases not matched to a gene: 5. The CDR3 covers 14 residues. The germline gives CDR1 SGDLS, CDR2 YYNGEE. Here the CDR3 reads CASSSQGAPYEQYF. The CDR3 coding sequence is TGTGCCAGCAGCTCCCAGGGGGCCCCCTACGAGCAGTACTTC.

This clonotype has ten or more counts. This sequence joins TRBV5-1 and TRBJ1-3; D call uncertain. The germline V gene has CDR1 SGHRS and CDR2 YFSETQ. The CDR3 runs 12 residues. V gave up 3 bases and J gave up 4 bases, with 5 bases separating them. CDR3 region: CASSSDGNTIYF. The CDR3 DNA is TGCGCCAGCAGCTCGGACGGAAACACCATATATTTT. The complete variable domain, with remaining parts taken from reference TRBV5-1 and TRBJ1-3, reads KAGVTQTPRYLIKTRGQQVTLSCSPISGHRSVSWYQQTPGQGLQFLFEYFSETQRNKGNFPGRFSGRQFSNSRSEMNVSTLELGDSALYLCASSSDGNTIYFGEGSWLTVV.

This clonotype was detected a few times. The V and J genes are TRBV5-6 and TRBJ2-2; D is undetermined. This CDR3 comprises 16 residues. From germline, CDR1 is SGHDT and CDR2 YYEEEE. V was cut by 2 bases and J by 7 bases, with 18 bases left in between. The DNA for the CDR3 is TGTGCCAGCAGCTTCTACGAATCGTCCGGGTACGGGGAGCTGTTTTTT. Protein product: CASSFYESSGYGELFF.

The CDR3 DNA follows: TGTGCCAGCAGCCGAGGGACAGCAACTGGCCCTGGCCCCCAGCATTTT. Translating it yields CASSRGTATGPGPQHF. The J gene is TRBJ1-5, the V gene TRBV5-6; 7 bases match TRBD1. Trimming at V came to 4 bases and at J to 10 bases, leaving 17 bases not matched to a gene. CDR3 length equals 16 residues. Germline V CDR1 and CDR2: SGHDT, YYEEEE.

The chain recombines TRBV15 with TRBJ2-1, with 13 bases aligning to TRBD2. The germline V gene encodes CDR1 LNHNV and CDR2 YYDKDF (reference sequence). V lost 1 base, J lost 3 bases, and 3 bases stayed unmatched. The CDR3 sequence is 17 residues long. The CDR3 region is CATSRARTSGGYNEQFF. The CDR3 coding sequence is TGTGCCACCAGCAGAGCCCGGACTAGCGGGGGCTACAATGAGCAGTTCTTC.

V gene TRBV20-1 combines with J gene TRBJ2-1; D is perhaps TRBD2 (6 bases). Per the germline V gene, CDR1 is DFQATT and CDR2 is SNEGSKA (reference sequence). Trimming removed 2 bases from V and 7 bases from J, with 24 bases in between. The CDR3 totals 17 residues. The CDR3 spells CSARFTLGSGKGNEQFF. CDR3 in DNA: TGCAGTGCTAGATTCACTCTCGGGAGCGGCAAGGGTAATGAGCAGTTCTTC.

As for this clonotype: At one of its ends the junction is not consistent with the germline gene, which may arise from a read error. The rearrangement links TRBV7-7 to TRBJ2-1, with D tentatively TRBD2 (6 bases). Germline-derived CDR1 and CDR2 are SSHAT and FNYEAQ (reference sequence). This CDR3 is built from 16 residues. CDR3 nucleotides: TGTGCTAGCAGCTTAGAATGGGGCGGGGTCCACAATGAGCAGTTCTTC. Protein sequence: CASSLEWGGVHNEQFF.